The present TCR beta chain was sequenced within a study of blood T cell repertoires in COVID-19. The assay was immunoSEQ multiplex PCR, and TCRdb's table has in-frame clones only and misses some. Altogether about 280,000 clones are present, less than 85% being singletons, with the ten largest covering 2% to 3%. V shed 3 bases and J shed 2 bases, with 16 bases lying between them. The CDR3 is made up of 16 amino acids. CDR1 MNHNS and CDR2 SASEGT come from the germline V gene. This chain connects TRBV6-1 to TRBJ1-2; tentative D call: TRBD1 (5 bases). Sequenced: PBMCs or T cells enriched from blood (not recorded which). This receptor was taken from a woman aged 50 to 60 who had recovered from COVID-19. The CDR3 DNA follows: TGTGCCAGCAGTGACTACTCAACCCGGGGGAACTATGGCTACACCTTC. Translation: CASSDYSTRGNYGYTF.